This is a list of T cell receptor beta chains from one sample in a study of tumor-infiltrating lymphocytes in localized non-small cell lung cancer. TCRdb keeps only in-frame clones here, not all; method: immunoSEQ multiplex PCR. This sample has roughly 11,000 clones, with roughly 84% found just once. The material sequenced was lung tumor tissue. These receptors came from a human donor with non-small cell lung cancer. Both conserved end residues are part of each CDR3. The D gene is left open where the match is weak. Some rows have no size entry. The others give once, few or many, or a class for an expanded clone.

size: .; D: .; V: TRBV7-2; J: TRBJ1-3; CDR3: CASSLVSASGNTIYF; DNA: TGTGCCAGCAGCTTAGTGTCAGCATCTGGAAACACCATATATTTT
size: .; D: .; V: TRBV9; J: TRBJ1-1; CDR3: CASSVGGTEAFF; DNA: TGTGCCAGCAGCGTAGGTGGGACTGAAGCTTTCTTT
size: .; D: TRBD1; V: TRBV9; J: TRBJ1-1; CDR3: CASSIRGTGEAFF; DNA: TGTGCCAGCAGCATACGCGGGACAGGGGAAGCTTTCTTT
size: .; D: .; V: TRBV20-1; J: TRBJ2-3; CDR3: CSARGSGTQYF; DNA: TGCAGTGCTAGAGGGTCAGGTACGCAGTATTTT
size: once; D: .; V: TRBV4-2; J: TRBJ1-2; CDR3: CASSRRALEANYGYTF; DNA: TGTGCCAGCAGCCGACGGGCCCTCGAGGCTAACTATGGCTACACCTTC
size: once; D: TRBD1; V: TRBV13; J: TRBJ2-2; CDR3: CASSWGQGYTGELFF; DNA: TGTGCCAGCAGCTGGGGACAGGGGTACACCGGGGAGCTGTTTTTT
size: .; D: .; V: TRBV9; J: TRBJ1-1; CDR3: CASSLGVGGNTEAFF; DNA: TGTGCCAGCAGCCTCGGCGTGGGAGGAAACACTGAAGCTTTCTTT
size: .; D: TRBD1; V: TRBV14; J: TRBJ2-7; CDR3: CASSLGQGPYEQYF; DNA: TGTGCCAGCAGCCTGGGACAGGGTCCCTACGAGCAGTACTTC
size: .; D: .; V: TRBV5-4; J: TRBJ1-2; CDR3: CASSLAMGGFYGYTF; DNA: TGTGCCAGCAGCTTGGCCATGGGGGGCTTCTATGGCTACACCTTC
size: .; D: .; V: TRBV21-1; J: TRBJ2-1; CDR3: CASSKNWREGPARSYNEQFF; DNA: TGTGCCAGCAGCAAGAATTGGCGGGAGGGTCCAGCTCGCTCCTACAATGAGCAGTTCTTC
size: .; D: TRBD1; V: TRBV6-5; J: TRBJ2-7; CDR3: CASSSGTVLAEQYF; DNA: TGTGCCAGCAGTTCCGGGACAGTCCTGGCCGAGCAGTACTTC
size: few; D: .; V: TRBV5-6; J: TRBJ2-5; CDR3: CASSFGGQETQYF; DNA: TGTGCCAGCAGCTTTGGGGGACAAGAGACCCAGTACTTC
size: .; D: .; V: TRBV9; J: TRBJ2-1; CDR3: CASSFRMGADEQFF; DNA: TGTGCCAGCAGCTTCAGGATGGGGGCCGATGAGCAGTTCTTC
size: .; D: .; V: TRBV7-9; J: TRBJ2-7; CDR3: CASSFGVSIGYEQYF; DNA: TGTGCCAGCAGCTTCGGAGTTTCTATAGGCTACGAGCAGTACTTC
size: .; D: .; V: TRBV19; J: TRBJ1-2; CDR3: CASSTSGGTHGYTF; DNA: TGTGCCAGTAGTACCTCGGGGGGGACCCACGGCTACACCTTC
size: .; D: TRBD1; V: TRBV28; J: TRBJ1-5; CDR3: CASSDGQGSIQPQHF; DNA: TGTGCCAGCAGTGATGGACAGGGAAGTATCCAGCCCCAGCATTTT
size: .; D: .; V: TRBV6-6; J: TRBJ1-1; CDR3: CASRTGGQAQAFF; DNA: TGTGCCAGCAGAACCGGGGGGCAAGCCCAAGCTTTCTTT
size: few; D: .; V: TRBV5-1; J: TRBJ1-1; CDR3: CASSLVGGRGMNTEAFF; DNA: TGCGCCAGCAGCTTGGTAGGGGGGCGCGGAATGAACACTGAAGCTTTCTTT
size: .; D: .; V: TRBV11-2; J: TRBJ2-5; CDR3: CASSPSRGGGETQYF; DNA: TGTGCCAGCAGCCCCAGCAGGGGCGGCGGAGAGACCCAGTACTTC
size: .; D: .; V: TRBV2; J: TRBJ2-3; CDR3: CASSSFGQHTDTQYF; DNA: TGTGCCAGCAGTTCCTTTGGGCAGCACACAGATACGCAGTATTTT
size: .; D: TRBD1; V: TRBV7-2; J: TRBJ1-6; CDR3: CASSLVAGGSSPLHF; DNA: TGTGCCAGCAGCCTCGTGGCAGGGGGTAGTTCACCCCTCCACTTT
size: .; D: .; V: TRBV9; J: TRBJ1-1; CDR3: CASSVDLRMNTEAFF; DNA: TGTGCCAGCAGCGTAGATCTAAGAATGAACACTGAAGCTTTCTTT
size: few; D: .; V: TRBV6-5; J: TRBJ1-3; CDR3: CASRGLGSGNTIYF; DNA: TGTGCCAGCAGGGGACTGGGCTCTGGAAACACCATATATTTT
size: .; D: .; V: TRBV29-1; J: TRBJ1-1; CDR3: CSVSPTDTEAFF; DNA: TGCAGCGTTTCCCCCACAGACACTGAAGCTTTCTTT
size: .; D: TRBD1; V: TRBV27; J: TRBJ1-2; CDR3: CASTTQQGRVDYGYTF; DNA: TGTGCCAGCACAACTCAACAGGGGCGCGTGGACTATGGCTACACCTTC
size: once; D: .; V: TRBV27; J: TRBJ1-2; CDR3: CASSLAWARPPTF; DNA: TGTGCCAGCAGTTTAGCCTGGGCTCGACCCCCCACCTTC
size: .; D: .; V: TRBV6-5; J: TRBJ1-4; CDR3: CASKSGGVNEKLFF; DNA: TGTGCCAGCAAAAGTGGGGGGGTTAATGAAAAACTGTTTTTT
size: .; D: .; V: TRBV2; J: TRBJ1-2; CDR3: CASSERPSGYGYTF; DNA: TGTGCCAGCAGTGAACGGCCATCTGGGTATGGCTACACCTTC
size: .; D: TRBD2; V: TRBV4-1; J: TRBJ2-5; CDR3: CASSQDSAGLARTQYF; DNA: TGCGCCAGCAGCCAAGACAGTGCGGGACTAGCTCGGACCCAGTACTTC
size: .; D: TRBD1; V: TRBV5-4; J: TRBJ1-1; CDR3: CASSPGTGEGAFF; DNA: TGTGCCAGCAGCCCAGGGACAGGGGAGGGGGCTTTCTTT
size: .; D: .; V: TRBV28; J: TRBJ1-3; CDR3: CASSSIRASSGNTIYF; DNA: TGTGCCAGCAGTTCGATCAGGGCCTCCTCTGGAAACACCATATATTTT
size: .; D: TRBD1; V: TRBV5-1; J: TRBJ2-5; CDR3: CASSLGTGMQETQYF; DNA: TGCGCCAGCAGCTTGGGGACAGGGATGCAAGAGACCCAGTACTTC
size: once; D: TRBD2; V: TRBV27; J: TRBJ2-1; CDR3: CASSRRGLAADNEQFF; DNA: TGTGCCAGCAGCCGCAGGGGACTAGCGGCCGACAATGAGCAGTTCTTC
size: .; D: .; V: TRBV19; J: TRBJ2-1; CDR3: CASSIRGREGNEQFF; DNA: TGTGCCAGTAGTATTAGGGGGAGGGAGGGGAATGAGCAGTTCTTC
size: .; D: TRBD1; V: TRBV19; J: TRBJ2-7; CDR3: CASSSRQGFDEQYF; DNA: TGTGCCAGTAGTTCACGACAGGGGTTCGACGAGCAGTACTTC
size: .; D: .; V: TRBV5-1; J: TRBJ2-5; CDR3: CASSLGLAQETQYF; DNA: TGCGCCAGCAGCTTGGGTCTAGCCCAAGAGACCCAGTACTTC
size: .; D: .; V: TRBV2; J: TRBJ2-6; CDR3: CASRLTDSGANVLTF; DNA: TGTGCCAGCAGATTGACGGATTCTGGGGCCAACGTCCTGACTTTC
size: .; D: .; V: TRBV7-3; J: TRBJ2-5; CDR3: CASSLGPDGTETQYF; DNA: TGTGCCAGCAGCTTGGGTCCAGACGGTACGGAGACCCAGTACTTC
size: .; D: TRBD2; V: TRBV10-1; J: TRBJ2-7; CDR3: CASWTSGAPSYEQYF; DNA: TGCGCCAGTTGGACTAGCGGGGCCCCTTCCTACGAGCAGTACTTC
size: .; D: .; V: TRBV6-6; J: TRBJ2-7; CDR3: CASSDRGGYEQYF; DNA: TGTGCCAGCAGCGACCGAGGGGGCTACGAGCAGTACTTC
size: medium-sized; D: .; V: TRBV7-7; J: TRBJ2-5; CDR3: CASSSGPETQYF; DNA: TGTGCCAGCAGCTCAGGTCCTGAGACCCAGTACTTC
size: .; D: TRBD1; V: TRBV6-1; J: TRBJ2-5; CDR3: CASSETGWETQYF; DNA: TGTGCCAGCAGTGAGACAGGGTGGGAGACCCAGTACTTC
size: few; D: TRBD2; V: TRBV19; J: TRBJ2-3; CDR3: CASSIVVSGRGDTQYF; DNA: TGTGCCAGTAGTATAGTGGTTAGCGGGCGTGGGGATACGCAGTATTTT
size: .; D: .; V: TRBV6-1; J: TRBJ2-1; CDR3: CASRAQSLLGNEQFF; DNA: TGTGCCAGCAGAGCGCAGAGTCTCTTGGGGAATGAGCAGTTCTTC
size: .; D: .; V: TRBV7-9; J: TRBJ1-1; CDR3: CASTKQVNTEAFF; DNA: TGTGCCAGCACGAAACAGGTAAACACTGAAGCTTTCTTT
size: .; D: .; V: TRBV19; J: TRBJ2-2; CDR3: CASPGLTGELFF; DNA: TGTGCCAGCCCAGGACTGACCGGGGAGCTGTTTTTT
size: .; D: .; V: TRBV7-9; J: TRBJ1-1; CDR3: CASSLAWLNPGVNTEAFF; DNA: TGTGCCAGCAGCTTAGCGTGGCTCAACCCCGGGGTGAACACTGAAGCTTTCTTT
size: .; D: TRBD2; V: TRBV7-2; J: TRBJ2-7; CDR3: CASSRPGPIGLAGYEQYF; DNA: TGTGCCAGCAGCCGACCGGGCCCGATCGGACTAGCGGGCTACGAGCAGTACTTC
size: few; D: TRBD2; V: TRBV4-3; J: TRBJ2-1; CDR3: CASSQEGLAGGPNEQFF; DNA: TGCGCCAGCAGCCAAGAGGGACTAGCGGGGGGGCCCAATGAGCAGTTCTTC
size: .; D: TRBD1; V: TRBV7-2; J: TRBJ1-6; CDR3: CASSLAGTGGADSPLHF; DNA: TGTGCCAGCAGCTTAGCCGGGACAGGGGGCGCGGACTCACCCCTCCACTTT
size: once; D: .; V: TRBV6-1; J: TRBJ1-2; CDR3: CASSERRGNNYGYTF; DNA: TGTGCCAGCAGTGAAAGAAGGGGCAACAACTATGGCTACACCTTC
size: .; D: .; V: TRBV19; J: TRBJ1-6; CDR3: CATAEYNSPLHF; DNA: TGTGCCACGGCTGAATATAATTCACCCCTCCACTTT
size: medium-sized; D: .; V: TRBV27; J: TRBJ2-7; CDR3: CASSSPETRYEQYF; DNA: TGTGCCAGCAGTTCCCCGGAGACACGGTACGAGCAGTACTTC
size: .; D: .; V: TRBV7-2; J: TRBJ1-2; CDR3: CASSLIRSYGYTF; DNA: TGTGCCAGCAGCTTAATCCGGAGCTATGGCTACACCTTC